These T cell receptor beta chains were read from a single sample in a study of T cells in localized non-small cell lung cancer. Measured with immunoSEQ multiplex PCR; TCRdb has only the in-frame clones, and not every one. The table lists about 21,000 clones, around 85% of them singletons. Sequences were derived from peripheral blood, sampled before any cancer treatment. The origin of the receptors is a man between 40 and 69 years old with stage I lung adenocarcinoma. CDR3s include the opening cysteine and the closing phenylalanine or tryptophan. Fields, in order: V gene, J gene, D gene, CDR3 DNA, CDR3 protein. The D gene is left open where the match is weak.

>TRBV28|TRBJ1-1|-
TGTGCCAGCAGTTTACTAGGGACTGAAGCTTTCTTT
CASSLLGTEAFF
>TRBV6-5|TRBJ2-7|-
TGTGCCAGCAGACTCCCCGGAGGAACTAAGGACGAGCAGTACTTC
CASRLPGGTKDEQYF
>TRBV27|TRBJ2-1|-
TGTGCCAGCGCGCCCGTAAGCCCCTACAATGAGCAGTTCTTC
CASAPVSPYNEQFF
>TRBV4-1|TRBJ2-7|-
TGCGCCAGCAGCCAAGCGGGCAGGGGCGTTGGCGAGCAGTACTTC
CASSQAGRGVGEQYF
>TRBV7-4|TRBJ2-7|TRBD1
TGTGCCAGCAGCTTAACGGGACAGGGGGCCTACGAGCAGTACTTC
CASSLTGQGAYEQYF
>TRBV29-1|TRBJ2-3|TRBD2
TGCAGCGTTGAGTGGCTAGCGGTCCGGGATACGCAGTATTTT
CSVEWLAVRDTQYF
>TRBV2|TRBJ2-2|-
TGTGCCAGCAGTGAAGCCGGGGAGCTGTTTTTT
CASSEAGELFF
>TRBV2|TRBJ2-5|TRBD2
TGTGCCAGCACGGGACTAGCGAGGCAAGAGACCCAGTACTTC
CASTGLARQETQYF
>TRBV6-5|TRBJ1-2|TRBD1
TGTGCCAGCAGTTCGACAGGGGTGGACTATGGCTACACCTTC
CASSSTGVDYGYTF
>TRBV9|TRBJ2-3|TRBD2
TGTGCCAGCAGCTCGGGACTAGCGGGGGGGACAGATACGCAGTATTTT
CASSSGLAGGTDTQYF
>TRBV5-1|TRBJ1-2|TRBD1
TGCGCCAGCAGCTCCTCGACAGGGGGGCTCTATGGCTACACCTTC
CASSSSTGGLYGYTF
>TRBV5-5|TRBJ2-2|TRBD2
TGTGCCAGCACCATTAACTATGCGGGAGTTGTCACCGGGGAGCTGTTTTTT
CASTINYAGVVTGELFF
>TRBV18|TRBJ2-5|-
TGTGCCAGCTCAGCGCGACAAGAGACCCAGTACTTC
CASSARQETQYF
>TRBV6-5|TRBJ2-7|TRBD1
TGTGCCAGAAAGGTTCCTATGATCAGGGGGGAGCAGTACTTC
CARKVPMIRGEQYF
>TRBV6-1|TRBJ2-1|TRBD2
TGTGCCAGCAGTGGAGCGGGAGCGTCCTACAATGAGCAGTTCTTC
CASSGAGASYNEQFF
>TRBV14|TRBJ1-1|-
TGTGCCAGCAGCCCAAGAAAGGGAGAAAAAGCTTTCTTT
CASSPRKGEKAFF
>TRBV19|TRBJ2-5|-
TGTGCCAGTAGTCCAGACCGGGAGAGGGGAAGGGAGACCCAGTACTTC
CASSPDRERGRETQYF
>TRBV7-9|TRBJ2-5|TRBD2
TGTGCCAGCAGCCCCGAGGGGAGGGGAGAGACCCAGTACTTC
CASSPEGRGETQYF
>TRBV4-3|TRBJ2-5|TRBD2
TGCGCCAGCAGCCCTCTAGCGGGAGAGACGGAGACCCAGTACTTC
CASSPLAGETETQYF
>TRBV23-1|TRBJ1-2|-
TGCGCCAGCAGTCAAAAGGTGGATGGCTACACCTTC
CASSQKVDGYTF
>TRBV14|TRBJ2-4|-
TGTGCCAGCAGCCAAGGGACAGTACAGTACTTC
CASSQGTVQYF
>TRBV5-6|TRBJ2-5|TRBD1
TGTGCCAGCAGCTTGACCCCGGGACAGCGGCGGGAGACCCAGTACTTC
CASSLTPGQRRETQYF
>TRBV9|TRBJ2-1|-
TGTGCCAGCAGCGTTGGGGGAGACAATGAGCAGTTCTTC
CASSVGGDNEQFF
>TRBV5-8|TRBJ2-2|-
TGTGCCAGCAGCTCCAAAAATCGACTAACCGGGGAGCTGTTTTTT
CASSSKNRLTGELFF
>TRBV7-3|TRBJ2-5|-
TGTGCCAGCAGCCCCCAGTCGGGGGCTGGGGAGACCCAGTACTTC
CASSPQSGAGETQYF